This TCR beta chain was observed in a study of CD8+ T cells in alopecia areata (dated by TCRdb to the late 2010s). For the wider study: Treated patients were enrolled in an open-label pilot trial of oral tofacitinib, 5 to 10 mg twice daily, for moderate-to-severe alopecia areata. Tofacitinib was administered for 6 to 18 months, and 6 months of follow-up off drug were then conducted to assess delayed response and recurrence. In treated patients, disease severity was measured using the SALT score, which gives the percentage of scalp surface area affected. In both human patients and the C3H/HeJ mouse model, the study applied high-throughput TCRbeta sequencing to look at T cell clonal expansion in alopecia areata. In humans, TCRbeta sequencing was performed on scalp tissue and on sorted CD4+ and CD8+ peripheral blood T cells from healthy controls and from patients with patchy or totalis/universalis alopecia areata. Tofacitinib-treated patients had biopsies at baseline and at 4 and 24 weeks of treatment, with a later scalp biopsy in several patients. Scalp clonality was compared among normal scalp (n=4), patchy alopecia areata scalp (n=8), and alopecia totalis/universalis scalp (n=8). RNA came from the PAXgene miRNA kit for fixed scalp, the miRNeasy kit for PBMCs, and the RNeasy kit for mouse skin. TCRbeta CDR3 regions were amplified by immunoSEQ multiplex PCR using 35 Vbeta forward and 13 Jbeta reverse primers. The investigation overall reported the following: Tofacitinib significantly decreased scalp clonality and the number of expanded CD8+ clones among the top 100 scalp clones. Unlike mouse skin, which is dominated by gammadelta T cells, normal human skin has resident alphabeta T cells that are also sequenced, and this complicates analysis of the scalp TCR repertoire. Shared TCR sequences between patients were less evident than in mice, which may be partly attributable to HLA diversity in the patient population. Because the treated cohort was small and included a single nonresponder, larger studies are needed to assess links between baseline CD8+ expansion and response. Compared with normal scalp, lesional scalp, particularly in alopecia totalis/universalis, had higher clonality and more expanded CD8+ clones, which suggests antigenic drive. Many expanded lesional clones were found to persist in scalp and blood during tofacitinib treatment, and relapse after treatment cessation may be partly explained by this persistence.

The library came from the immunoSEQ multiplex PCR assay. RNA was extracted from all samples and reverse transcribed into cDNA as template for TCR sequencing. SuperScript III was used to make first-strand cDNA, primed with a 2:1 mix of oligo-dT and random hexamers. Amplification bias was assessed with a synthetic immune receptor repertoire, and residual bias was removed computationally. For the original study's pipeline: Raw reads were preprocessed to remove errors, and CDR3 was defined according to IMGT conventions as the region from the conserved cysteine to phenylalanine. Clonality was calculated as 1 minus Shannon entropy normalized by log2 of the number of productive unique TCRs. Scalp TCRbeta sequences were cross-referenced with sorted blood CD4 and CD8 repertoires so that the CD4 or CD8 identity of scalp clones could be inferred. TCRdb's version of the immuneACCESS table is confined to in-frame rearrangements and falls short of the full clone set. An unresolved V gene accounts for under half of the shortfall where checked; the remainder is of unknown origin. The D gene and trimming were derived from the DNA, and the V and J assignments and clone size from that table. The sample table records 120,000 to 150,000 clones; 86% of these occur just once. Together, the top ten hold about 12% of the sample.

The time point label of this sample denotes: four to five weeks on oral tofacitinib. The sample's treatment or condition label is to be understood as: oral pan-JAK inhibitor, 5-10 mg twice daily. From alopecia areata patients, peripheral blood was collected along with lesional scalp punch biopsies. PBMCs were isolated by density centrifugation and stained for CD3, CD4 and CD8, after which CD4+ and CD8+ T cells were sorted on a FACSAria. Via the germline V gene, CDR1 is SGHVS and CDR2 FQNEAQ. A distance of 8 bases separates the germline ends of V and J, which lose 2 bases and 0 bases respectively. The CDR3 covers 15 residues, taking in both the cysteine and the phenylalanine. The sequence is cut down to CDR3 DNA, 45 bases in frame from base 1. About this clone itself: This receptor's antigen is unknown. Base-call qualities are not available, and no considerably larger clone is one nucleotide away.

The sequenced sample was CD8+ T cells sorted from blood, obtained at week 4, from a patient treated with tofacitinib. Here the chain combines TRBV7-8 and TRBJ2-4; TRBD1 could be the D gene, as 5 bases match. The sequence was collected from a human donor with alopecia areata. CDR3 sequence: CASSLSGLAKNIQYF. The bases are TGTGCCAGCAGCTTATCAGGGCTAGCCAAAAACATTCAGTACTTC.